This T cell receptor beta chain was retrieved from a study of T cells in Graves' hyperthyroidism and ophthalmopathy. Study-level findings and limits: Ophthalmopathy was told apart from stable hyperthyroidism by a 13 V-J model.

Concerning this clonotype itself: Its antigen is still unknown.

Patients aged 18 to 65 had newly diagnosed hyperthyroidism lasting under 2 months. CDR3 length equals 14 residues. Per the germline V gene, CDR1 is LGHDT and CDR2 is YNNKEL (reference sequence). V was cut by 3 bases and J by 5 bases, with 13 bases left in between. The TCR beta CDR3 regions underwent amplification using RNA transcripts as the source. Carried out on the TCR CDR3, a first-round RT-PCR used the HTBI primer set. TCRdb called the multiplex PCR reads again in MiXCR, with one record for every CDR3 protein. Of a few hundred thousand distinct CDR3 sequences in the sample, about 43% were seen once.

The chain is built from TRBV3-1 and TRBJ1-1; D possibly corresponds to TRBD1 (5 bases). The sample taken for sequencing was peripheral blood or thyroid tissue (not recorded which). This TCR was sampled from a woman between 18 and 29 years old with Graves' hyperthyroidism. The CDR3 DNA sequence: TGTGCCAGCAGCCATCCGCAGGGCGTTACTGAAGCTTTCTTT. Translating it yields CASSHPQGVTEAFF.